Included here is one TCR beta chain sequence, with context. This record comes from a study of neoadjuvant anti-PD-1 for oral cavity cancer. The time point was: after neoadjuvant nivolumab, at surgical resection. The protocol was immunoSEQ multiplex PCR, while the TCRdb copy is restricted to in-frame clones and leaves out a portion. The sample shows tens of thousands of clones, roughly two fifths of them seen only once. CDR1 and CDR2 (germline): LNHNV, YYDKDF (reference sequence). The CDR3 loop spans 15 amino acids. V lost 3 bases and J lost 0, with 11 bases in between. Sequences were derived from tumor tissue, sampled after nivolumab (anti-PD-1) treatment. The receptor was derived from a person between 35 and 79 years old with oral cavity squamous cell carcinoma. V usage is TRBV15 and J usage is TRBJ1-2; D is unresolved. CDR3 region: CATSSSAWANYGYTF. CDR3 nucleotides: TGTGCCACCAGCAGTAGTGCCTGGGCTAACTATGGCTACACCTTC.